Listed here are 30 T cell receptor beta chains from one sample, sequenced in a study of T-cell reconstitution after alpha-beta-depleted transplantation in children. A library of TCRbeta sequences, prepared with unique molecular identifiers, was generated. TCRdb redid the calling of the PCR reads with MiXCR, one entry per CDR3 protein. The sample lists a few hundred thousand distinct CDR3 sequences, about a tenth seen once, with about 8% in the top ten. Here the sequenced sample was PBMCs, taken before TCRalphabeta/CD19-depleted stem cell transplant. The receptors here all came from a boy in the first two years of life with acute myeloid leukemia, due to receive a stem cell transplant.

This clonotype appeared many times. The chain uses TRBV12-3 or TRBV12-4 and TRBJ2-5; D is perhaps TRBD1 (5 bases). This CDR3 is built from 13 residues. V gave up 2 bases and J gave up 3 bases, with 7 bases separating them. The CDR3 DNA is TGTGCCAGCAGTTTATACAGGAAAGAGACCCAGTACTTC. Encoded protein: CASSLYRKETQYF.

This clonotype was counted ten times or more. This chain uses TRBV28 with TRBJ2-3; D may be TRBD2 (6 bases). The CDR3 is 18 residues long. CDR1 is MDHEN, CDR2 SYDVKM, per germline. V lost 0 bases and J 0 bases, leaving 16 bases between the germline ends. CDR3: CASSLWGSSGDSTDTQYF. CDR3 nucleotides: TGTGCCAGCAGTTTATGGGGGAGTAGCGGCGATAGCACAGATACGCAGTATTTT.

The rearrangement uses TRBV9 and TRBJ2-2, with a possible D match to TRBD2 (7 bases). Between the trimmed V and J ends, which lost 0 bases and 5 bases, there was a span of 14 bases. The CDR3 loop spans 16 amino acids. The germline V gene encodes CDR1 SGDLS and CDR2 YYNGEE. For the CDR3, the DNA is TGTGCCAGCAGCGTAGATCCCAGGGGAGGGACCGGGGAGCTGTTTTTT. This sequence encodes CASSVDPRGGTGELFF.

Ten or more counts support this clonotype. The J gene is TRBJ2-1, the V gene TRBV20-1, with TRBD2 matching 7 bases. With 5 bases clipped from V and 1 base from J, the junction kept 2 bases outside the gene matches. Germline V gene sequence: CDR1 DFQATT, CDR2 SNEGSKA (reference sequence). CDR3 length equals 13 residues. CDR3 protein: CSAPGLSYNEQFF. In DNA, the CDR3 is TGCAGTGCTCCGGGACTATCCTACAATGAGCAGTTCTTC.

This clonotype was detected many times. V usage is TRBV9 and J usage is TRBJ2-3, with D possibly TRBD1 on 5 matching bases. The V and J ends lost 4 bases and 3 bases respectively, with 9 bases between them. CDR3 length: 13 amino acids. CDR1 is SGDLS, CDR2 YYNGEE, per germline. CDR3 DNA: TGTGCCAGCAGCAAGTCAGGGACAGATACGCAGTATTTT. Its protein product is CASSKSGTDTQYF.

The V and J genes are TRBV20-1 and TRBJ2-3; 9 nucleotides align to TRBD2. The CDR3 is made up of 16 amino acids. Per germline, CDR1 DFQATT and CDR2 SNEGSKA (reference sequence). V shed 3 bases, J shed 5 bases, and the junction held 12 bases outside the gene matches. CDR3 protein: CSARTGGGAFGDTQYF. The CDR3 region has the DNA TGCAGTGCTAGGACGGGCGGGGGGGCCTTTGGAGATACGCAGTATTTT.

This clonotype was observed at least ten times. The chain carries TRBV12-3 or TRBV12-4 and TRBJ1-1; no firm D call. This CDR3 comprises 12 residues. V lost 0 bases, J lost 6 bases, and 5 bases lay in between. CDR3 DNA sequence: TGTGCCAGCAGTTTAGCGCGGCCTGAAGCTTTCTTT. It encodes CASSLARPEAFF.

In this sample, this clonotype turned up many times. This chain links TRBV24-1 with TRBJ2-2; 9 nucleotides match TRBD1. From germline, CDR1 is KGHDR and CDR2 SFDVKD. The CDR3 extends over 12 amino acids. V shed 9 bases, J shed 5 bases, and the junction held 0 bases outside the gene matches. DNA of the CDR3: TGTGCCACCGACAGGGGGACCGGGGAGCTGTTTTTT. Amino acids: CATDRGTGELFF.

This clonotype appeared many times. The chain combines TRBV18 with TRBJ2-7; D assignment may be TRBD1 or TRBD2 (5 bases each). The CDR3 is 16 residues long. The ends were cut back, 4 bases at V and 4 bases at J, with 20 bases in the middle. Germline values: CDR1 KGHSH, CDR2 LQKENI. The CDR3 bases are TGTGCCAGCTCACTCGAGGGGCAAATCTCAACGTACGAGCAGTACTTC. Translating it yields CASSLEGQISTYEQYF. Supplemented by reference TRBV18 and TRBJ2-7, the full variable domain reads NAGVMQNPRHLVRRRGQEARLRCSPMKGHSHVYWYRQLPEEGLKFMVYLQKENIIDESGMPKERFSAEFPKEGPSILRIQQVVRGDSAAYFCASSLEGQISTYEQYFGPGTRLTVT.

This clonotype was seen at least ten times. The CDR3 DNA is TGTGCCAGCAGCGTTTTATTCGGGGGAGGCGGGGAGCTGTTTTTT. It codes for CASSVLFGGGGELFF. This chain uses TRBV11-2 with TRBJ2-2; a possible D gene is TRBD2 (6 bases). The V gene lost 5 bases and the J gene lost 7 bases, with 17 bases spanning the gap. Looked up from germline, CDR1 is SGHAT and CDR2 is FQNNGV. The CDR3 is made up of 15 amino acids.

This clonotype was observed at least ten times. V and J are TRBV7-8 and TRBJ2-7; 9 positions agree with TRBD1. Trimming removed 5 bases from V and 6 bases from J; junction bases left unmatched: 8. Germline CDR1 SGHVS, CDR2 FQNEAQ. The CDR3 covers 14 residues. The CDR3 is CASSPPGQGGEQYF. CDR3 nucleotides: TGTGCCAGCAGCCCCCCGGGACAGGGAGGCGAGCAGTACTTC.

This clonotype has at least ten counts. This chain links TRBV5-1 with TRBJ2-3; the D gene is possibly TRBD2 (5 bases). V was cut by 4 bases and J by 2 bases, with 14 bases left in between. The CDR3 consists of 15 residues. Germline assignment: CDR1 SGHRS and CDR2 YFSETQ. The CDR3 protein is CASSHTGRPTDTQYF. The CDR3 coding sequence is TGCGCCAGCAGCCACACGGGGAGACCCACAGATACGCAGTATTTT. The full variable domain, its missing parts supplied by reference TRBV5-1 and TRBJ2-3, is KAGVTQTPRYLIKTRGQQVTLSCSPISGHRSVSWYQQTPGQGLQFLFEYFSETQRNKGNFPGRFSGRQFSNSRSEMNVSTLELGDSALYLCASSHTGRPTDTQYFGPGTRLTVL.

A few counts support this clonotype. The chain uses TRBV14 and TRBJ1-2; no firm D call. CDR1 is SGHDN and CDR2 is FVKESK in the germline V gene. The V gene lost 0 bases and the J gene lost 7 bases, with 12 bases spanning the gap. This CDR3 comprises 14 residues. CDR3 nucleotides: TGTGCCAGCAGCCAAGATTTGGGGTGGGGTGGCTACACCTTC. Its translation: CASSQDLGWGGYTF.

The sample holds one count of this clonotype. This may arise from a read error, as a much more abundant clone is one base away. The genes are TRBV18 and TRBJ1-5; D gene ambiguous. This CDR3 spans 14 amino acids. Germline CDR1 and CDR2: KGHSH and LQKENI. V was pared by 5 bases and J by 5 bases, with 13 bases between. CDR3 loop: CASSFSVGDQPQHF. The CDR3 region has the DNA TGTGCCAGCTCATTCAGCGTTGGCGATCAGCCCCAGCATTTT.

To note about this clonotype: A much larger clone lies a single base off, so this may be a read error. The rearrangement uses TRBV18 and TRBJ2-7; no firm D call. V dropped 3 bases and J dropped 1 base, with 10 bases sitting between them. Germline V CDR1 and CDR2: KGHSH, LQKENI. The CDR3 totals 14 residues. This chain's CDR3 is CASSPRSSSYEQYF. Written as DNA, the CDR3 is TGTGCCAGCTCACCGCGGAGCTCATCCTACGAGCAGTACTTC.

For this clonotype: A much larger clone lies one base from this, so it may be a read error. The chain carries TRBV12-3 or TRBV12-4 and TRBJ2-7; maybe TRBD2 (5 bases). The CDR3 has 15 residues. CDR3 coding DNA: TGTGCCAGCAGATTAGCGCTAACGGCCGGCTACGAGCAGTACTTC. Residues: CASRLALTAGYEQYF.

This clonotype has ten or more counts. V usage is TRBV28 and J usage is TRBJ1-1; D is uncertain. V gave up 5 bases and J gave up 0 bases, with 13 bases separating them. The CDR3 is made up of 15 amino acids. Germline assignment: CDR1 MDHEN and CDR2 SYDVKM. For the CDR3, the DNA is TGTGCCAGCAGTCTTTCGGCAAGGATGAACACTGAAGCTTTCTTT. Its translation is CASSLSARMNTEAFF.

This clonotype was picked up many times. One end of the junction fails to match germline, which may point to a read error. The V call is TRBV10-3, the J call TRBJ2-3, with TRBD1 identical over 8 bases. This CDR3 has 16 amino acids. CDR1 ENHRY and CDR2 SYGVKD come from the germline V gene. CDR3 sequence: CAITEAGGGTEDTQYF. The CDR3 nucleotides read TGTGCCATCACTGAGGCAGGGGGCGGAACTGAAGATACGCAGTATTTT.

This clonotype occurred many times. The chain uses TRBV12-3 or TRBV12-4 and TRBJ2-7; 11 bases are a match to TRBD1. The CDR3 extends over 15 amino acids. V trimming: 6 bases; J trimming: 1 base; junction bases outside the gene matches: 5. The CDR3 loop is CASRPGQGGSYEQYF. Here the CDR3 DNA reads TGTGCCAGCAGGCCGGGACAGGGGGGTTCCTACGAGCAGTACTTC.

This clonotype appeared many times. This sequence joins TRBV29-1 and TRBJ2-5; TRBD1 matches at 8 bases. Germline CDR1 and CDR2: SQVTM and ANQGSEA. This CDR3 is 13 amino acids long. Losses at the gene ends were 7 bases for V and 2 bases for J; bases not matched to a gene: 6. The CDR3 DNA follows: TGCAGCGGCGAGCAGGGGGCTCAAGAGACCCAGTACTTC. Its protein product is CSGEQGAQETQYF.

The V and J genes are TRBV9 and TRBJ2-7; TRBD1 matches 8 bases. Germline CDR1 reads SGDLS; CDR2 reads YYNGEE. The CDR3 spans 16 residues. Trimming took 4 bases from V and 2 from J; bases not matched to a gene: 11. CDR3 amino acids: CASSYAQGASPYEQYF. The CDR3 DNA reads as TGTGCCAGCAGCTATGCTCAGGGGGCCTCGCCCTACGAGCAGTACTTC.

This clonotype has at least ten counts. The rearrangement joins TRBV7-2 to TRBJ1-1; 9 bases fit TRBD1. After removal of 10 bases from V and 4 bases from J, the junction contained 19 bases not matched to a gene. The CDR3 runs to 17 residues. From germline, CDR1 is SGHTA and CDR2 FQGNSA. CDR3 region: CATIGWSPGQGGTEAFF. The DNA of the CDR3 is TGTGCCACCATAGGGTGGTCACCGGGACAGGGTGGCACTGAAGCTTTCTTT.

This clonotype was observed a handful of times. The gene calls are TRBV5-1 and TRBJ2-1; TRBD2 matches at 9 bases. CDR3 length: 15 residues. CDR1 and CDR2 from the germline V gene are SGHRS and YFSETQ. Trimming cost V 4 bases and J 3 bases; bases outside gene matches: 5. The CDR3 DNA reads TGCGCCAGCAGCAATAGCGGGGGACTCTACAATGAGCAGTTCTTC. It translates to CASSNSGGLYNEQFF.

This clonotype has a count of ten or more. V gene TRBV27 combines with J gene TRBJ1-5; D uncertain. V dropped 5 bases and J dropped 0 bases, with 14 bases sitting between them. The CDR3 is made up of 16 amino acids. Germline assignment: CDR1 MNHEY and CDR2 SMNVEV (reference sequence). CDR3: CASSPNPGYSNQPQHF. The CDR3 DNA follows: TGTGCCAGCAGTCCTAACCCGGGTTATAGCAATCAGCCCCAGCATTTT.

This clonotype was counted ten times or more. This rearrangement joins TRBV20-1 to TRBJ1-5; 9 nucleotides line up with TRBD1. Trimming took 1 base from V and 7 from J; bases not matched to a gene: 8. The CDR3 extends over 15 amino acids. Germline lookup yields CDR1 DFQATT and CDR2 SNEGSKA (reference sequence). The CDR3 region has the DNA TGCAGTGCTAGAGTAGAAACAGGGGGCTCGCAGCCCCAGCATTTT. It yields the protein CSARVETGGSQPQHF.

In this sample, this clonotype turned up many times. CDR3 in amino acids: CASSLGLEADTQYF. Written as DNA, the CDR3 is TGTGCCAGCAGCTTGGGACTAGAAGCAGATACGCAGTATTTT. The rearrangement uses TRBV5-4 and TRBJ2-3, with a tentative D call TRBD2 (6 bases). Germline lookup yields CDR1 SGHNT and CDR2 YYREEE (reference sequence). CDR3 length: 14 residues. Trimming stripped 0 bases from V and 4 bases from J, with 9 bases between. Full variable domain (missing parts from reference TRBV5-4 and TRBJ2-3): ETGVTQSPTHLIKTRGQQVTLRCSSQSGHNTVSWYQQALGQGPQFIFQYYREEENGRGNFPPRFSGLQFPNYSSELNVNALELDDSALYLCASSLGLEADTQYFGPGTRLTVL.

There are a few counts of this clonotype. The CDR3 sequence: CSASDNWPPEDTQYF. As DNA, the CDR3 is TGCAGTGCTAGCGACAACTGGCCGCCTGAGGATACGCAGTATTTT. The chain is built from TRBV20-1 and TRBJ2-3; D is undetermined. Germline values: CDR1 DFQATT, CDR2 SNEGSKA (reference sequence). This CDR3 contains 15 residues. The germline V and J ends were trimmed by 3 bases and 6 bases, with 19 bases remaining between them.

This clonotype was seen repeatedly, ten times or more. The V gene is TRBV7-2, the J gene TRBJ2-7, with TRBD2 as a possible D gene (6 bases). Germline loops: CDR1 SGHTA, CDR2 FQGNSA. With 5 bases removed from V and 4 bases from J, the gap between germline ends came to 18 bases. This CDR3 has 15 residues. The CDR3 DNA sequence: TGTGCCAGCAGCCTCACGAGGGACTTCCTATACGAGCAGTACTTC. It encodes CASSLTRDFLYEQYF.

This clonotype came up a few times. V is TRBV7-9 and J is TRBJ2-1; 16 nucleotides line up with TRBD2. The length of the CDR3 is 17 residues. Trimming at V came to 5 bases and at J to 4 bases, leaving 5 bases not matched to a gene. The germline V gene encodes CDR1 SEHNR and CDR2 FQNEAQ (reference sequence). The CDR3: CASSPGLAGGIYNEQFF. In nucleotides, the CDR3 is TGTGCCAGCAGCCCGGGACTAGCGGGAGGGATATACAATGAGCAGTTCTTC.

V gene TRBV18 combines with J gene TRBJ2-3; no clear D gene. Germline CDR1 is KGHSH and CDR2 is LQKENI. The V gene lost 5 bases and the J gene lost 1 base, with 16 bases spanning the gap. The CDR3 length is 16 residues. CDR3 loop: CASSSPDHKGTDTQYF. The CDR3 DNA follows: TGTGCCAGCTCATCCCCGGACCACAAGGGCACAGATACGCAGTATTTT.